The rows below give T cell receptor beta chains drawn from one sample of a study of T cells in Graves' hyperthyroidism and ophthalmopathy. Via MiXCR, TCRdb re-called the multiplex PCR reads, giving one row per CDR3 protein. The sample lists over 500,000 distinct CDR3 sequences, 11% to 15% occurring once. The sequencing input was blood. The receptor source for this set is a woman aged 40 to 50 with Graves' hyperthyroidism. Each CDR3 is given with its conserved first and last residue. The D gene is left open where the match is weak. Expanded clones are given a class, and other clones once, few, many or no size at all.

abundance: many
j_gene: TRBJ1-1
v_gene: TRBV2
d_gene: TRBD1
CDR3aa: CASSFQTGGMTNTEAFF
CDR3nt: TGTGCCAGCAGTTTCCAGACAGGGGGAATGACGAACACTGAAGCTTTCTTT

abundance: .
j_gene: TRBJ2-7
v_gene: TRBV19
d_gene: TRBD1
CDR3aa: CASSAGQVNYEQYF
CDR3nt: TGTGCCAGTAGTGCGGGACAGGTGAATTACGAGCAGTACTTC

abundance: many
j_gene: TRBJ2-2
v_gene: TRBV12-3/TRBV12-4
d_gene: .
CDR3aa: CASRLDSYTSANTGELFF
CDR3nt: TGTGCCAGCAGATTAGACAGTTACACTTCCGCGAACACCGGGGAGCTGTTTTTT

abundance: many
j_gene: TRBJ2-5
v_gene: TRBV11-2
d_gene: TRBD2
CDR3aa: CASSPGLAGGMYQETQYF
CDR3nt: TGTGCCAGCAGCCCGGGACTAGCGGGAGGAATGTACCAAGAGACCCAGTACTTC

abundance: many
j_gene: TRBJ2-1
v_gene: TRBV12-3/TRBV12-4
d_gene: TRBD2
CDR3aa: CASSFWTSGKSSYNEQFF
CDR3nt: TGTGCCAGCAGTTTCTGGACTAGCGGGAAGAGCTCCTACAATGAGCAGTTCTTC

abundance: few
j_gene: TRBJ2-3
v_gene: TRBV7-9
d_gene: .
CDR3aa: CASSFTSGDTQYF
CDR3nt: TGTGCCAGCAGCTTTACGTCGGGAGATACGCAGTATTTT

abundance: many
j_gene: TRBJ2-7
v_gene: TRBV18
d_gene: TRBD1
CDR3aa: CASTKTGENIYEQYF
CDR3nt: TGTGCCAGCACCAAGACAGGGGAGAATATCTACGAGCAGTACTTC

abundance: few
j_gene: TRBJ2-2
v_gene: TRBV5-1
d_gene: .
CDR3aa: CASSLEENTGELFF
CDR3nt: TGCGCCAGCAGCTTGGAAGAAAACACCGGGGAGCTGTTTTTT

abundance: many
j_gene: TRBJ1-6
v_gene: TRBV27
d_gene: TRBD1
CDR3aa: CATKTGLSSPLHF
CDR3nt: TGTGCCACCAAGACAGGGTTGTCATCACCCCTCCACTTT

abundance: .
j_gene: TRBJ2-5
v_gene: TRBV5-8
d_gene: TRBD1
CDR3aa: CASSSYRGDGLQETQYF
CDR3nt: TGTGCCAGCAGTTCTTACAGGGGTGACGGGTTGCAAGAGACCCAGTACTTC

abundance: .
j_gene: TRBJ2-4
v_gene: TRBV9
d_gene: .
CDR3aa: CASRQGGIQYF
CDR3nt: TGTGCCAGCAGACAGGGAGGCATTCAGTACTTC

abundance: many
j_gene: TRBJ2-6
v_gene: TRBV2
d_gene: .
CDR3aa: CASSEHISGANVLTF
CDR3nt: TGTGCCAGCAGTGAACACATCTCTGGGGCCAACGTCCTGACTTTC

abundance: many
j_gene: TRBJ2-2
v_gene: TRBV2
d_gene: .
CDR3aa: CASSVSTGGELFF
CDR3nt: TGTGCCAGCAGTGTATCGACGGGCGGGGAGCTGTTTTTT

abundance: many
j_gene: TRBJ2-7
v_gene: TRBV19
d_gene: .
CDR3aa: CASSPTRTVREQYF
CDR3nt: TGTGCCAGTAGTCCCACCCGGACGGTGAGGGAGCAGTACTTC

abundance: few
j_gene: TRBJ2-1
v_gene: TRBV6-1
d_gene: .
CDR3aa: CASSESKGIIHEQFF
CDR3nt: TGTGCCAGCAGTGAAAGCAAGGGGATAATCCATGAGCAGTTCTTC

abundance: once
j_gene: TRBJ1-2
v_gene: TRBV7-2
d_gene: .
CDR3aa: CATKRRTRGVANYGYTF
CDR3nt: TGTGCCACCAAAAGGAGGACACGCGGTGTAGCTAACTATGGCTACACCTTC

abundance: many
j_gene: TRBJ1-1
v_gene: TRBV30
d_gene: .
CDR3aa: CAWSTPGGNTEAFF
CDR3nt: TGTGCCTGGAGTACACCCGGCGGGAACACTGAAGCTTTCTTT

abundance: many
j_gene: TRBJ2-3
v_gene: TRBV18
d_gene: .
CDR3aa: CASSPMAGGTDTQYF
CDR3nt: TGTGCCAGCTCACCCATGGCGGGTGGCACAGATACGCAGTATTTT

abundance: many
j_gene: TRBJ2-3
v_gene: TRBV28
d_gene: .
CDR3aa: CASTAASTDTQYF
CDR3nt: TGTGCCAGCACAGCGGCTAGCACAGATACGCAGTATTTT

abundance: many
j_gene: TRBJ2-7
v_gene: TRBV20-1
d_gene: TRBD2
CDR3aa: CSASPTSGKYEQYF
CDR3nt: TGCAGTGCTAGCCCGACTAGCGGGAAGTACGAGCAGTACTTC

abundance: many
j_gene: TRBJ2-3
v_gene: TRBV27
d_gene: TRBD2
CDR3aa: CASSSQREGFTDTQYF
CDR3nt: TGTGCCAGCAGTTCCCAGCGGGAGGGCTTCACAGATACGCAGTATTTT

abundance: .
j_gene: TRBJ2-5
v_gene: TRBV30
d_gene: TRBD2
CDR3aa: CAWRSGRNQETQYF
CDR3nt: TGTGCCTGGAGATCCGGGAGGAACCAAGAGACCCAGTACTTC

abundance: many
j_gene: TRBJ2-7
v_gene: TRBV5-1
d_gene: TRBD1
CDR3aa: CASSLVATGGARLWDEQYF
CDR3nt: TGCGCCAGCAGCTTGGTGGCGACAGGGGGGGCTCGGCTCTGGGACGAGCAGTACTTC

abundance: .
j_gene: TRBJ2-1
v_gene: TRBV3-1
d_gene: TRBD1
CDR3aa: CASSGTGGLAEGPGEQFF
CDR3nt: TGTGCCAGCAGCGGGACAGGGGGCCTAGCGGAAGGTCCGGGTGAGCAGTTCTTC

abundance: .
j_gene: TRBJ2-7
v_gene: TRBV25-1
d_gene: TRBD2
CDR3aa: CASSECAGGTYEQYF
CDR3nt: TGTGCCAGCAGTGAATGCGCGGGAGGGACCTACGAGCAGTACTTC

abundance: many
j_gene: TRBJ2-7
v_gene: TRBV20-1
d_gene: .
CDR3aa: CSAPTEFGDEQYF
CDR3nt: TGCAGTGCCCCGACAGAATTCGGCGATGAGCAGTACTTC

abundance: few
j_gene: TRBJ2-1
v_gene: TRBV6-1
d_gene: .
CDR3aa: CASRAIFSGNEQFF
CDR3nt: TGTGCCAGCAGGGCTATCTTCTCGGGAAATGAGCAGTTCTTC

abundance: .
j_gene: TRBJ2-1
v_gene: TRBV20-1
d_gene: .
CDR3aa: CSARAGTPTHEQFF
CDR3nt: TGCAGTGCTAGAGCCGGGACACCAACCCATGAGCAGTTCTTC

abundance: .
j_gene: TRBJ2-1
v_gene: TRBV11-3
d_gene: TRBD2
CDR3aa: CASSLVAGGDHEQFF
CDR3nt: TGTGCCAGCAGCTTAGTGGCGGGGGGGGACCATGAGCAGTTCTTC

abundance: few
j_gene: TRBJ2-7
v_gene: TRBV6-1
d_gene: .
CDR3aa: CASSRPGAMSLEQYF
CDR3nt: TGTGCCAGCAGTCGCCCCGGGGCTATGAGCTTGGAGCAGTACTTC

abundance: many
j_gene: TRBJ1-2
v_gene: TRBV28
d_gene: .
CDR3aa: CASSLSRGGRNYGYTF
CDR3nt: TGTGCCAGCAGTTTAAGCAGGGGAGGTAGGAACTATGGCTACACCTTC

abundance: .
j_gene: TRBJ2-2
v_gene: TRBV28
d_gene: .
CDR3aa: CASSSHTTGELFF
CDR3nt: TGTGCCAGCAGTTCGCATACCACCGGGGAGCTGTTTTTT

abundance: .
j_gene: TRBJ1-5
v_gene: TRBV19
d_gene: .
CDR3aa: CASSMNLNQPQHF
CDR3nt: TGTGCCAGTAGTATGAACCTCAATCAGCCCCAGCATTTT